The rows below give T cell receptor beta chains drawn from one sample of a study of T cells in Graves' hyperthyroidism and ophthalmopathy. TCRdb fed the multiplex PCR reads into MiXCR, producing one record per CDR3 protein. The sample records around 600,000 distinct CDR3 sequences, over 40% being singletons. The sequencing sample was made of peripheral blood or thyroid tissue (not recorded which). All receptors come from an adult man with Graves' disease, either hyperthyroidism or ophthalmopathy (not recorded which). Each CDR3 is given with its conserved first and last residue. The order of the fields is V gene, clone size, CDR3 protein. Not all rows give a size; the values are once, few, many and, for expanded clones, a class.

TRBV7-9,many,CASSLGQTTEAFF
TRBV12-3/TRBV12-4,many,CASSGTEYGYTF
TRBV2,many,CASSDSGEKLFF
TRBV2,.,CASTGQHF
TRBV9,few,CASSQGTEAEAFF
TRBV20-1,many,CSAPRNEGGNSPLHF
TRBV15,.,CATSRDLGASYGYTF
TRBV10-3,many,CAIKITGTVYEQYF
TRBV29-1,.,CSVPVGDGHTF
TRBV2,.,CASNEGKSNTEAFF
TRBV19,.,CASNDWSAMSTEAFF
TRBV24-1,many,CATSDQIYEQYF
TRBV7-2,.,CASSLEFNTEAFF
TRBV20-1,.,CSARDVLAVTYEQYF
TRBV10-3,many,CAISESGAGPEAFF
TRBV19,.,CASLAGAGWAFF
TRBV10-3,.,CASNQGNQPQHF
TRBV29-1,.,CSTGGRRNDEQFF
TRBV7-9,.,CASITSREGNTGELFF
TRBV7-9,.,CAREQGTNYGYTF
TRBV15,many,CATSSADREGEQYF
TRBV7-9,.,CASSFGNQSPLHF
TRBV7-2,.,CASSFGGRTASGELFF
TRBV29-1,.,CSLEGNSNQPQHF
TRBV25-1,.,CASSEVTGGDDGYTF
TRBV2,few,CASSQDRGTGELFF
TRBV7-8,few,CASSSKLTGLDNSPLHF
TRBV5-1,.,CASSLFQLTGEAFF
TRBV7-8,.,CASSPDLAGAYEQYF
TRBV7-9,.,CASSFSGREQYF
TRBV7-4,.,CASSLGVAGKTPLHF
TRBV12-3/TRBV12-4,many,CASRPQGNSPLHF
TRBV7-9,once,CASSLSRERAFF
TRBV5-1,few,CASSLAGQGSTNEKLFF
TRBV7-2,.,CASSLGDRQGYTF
TRBV2,few,CASSPIYGGQETQYF
TRBV10-3,.,CAISDIGTRNQPQHF
TRBV2,many,CASRLGGFEAFF
TRBV6-1,.,CASTIAGFTYEQYF
TRBV5-1,few,CASSLEGWAGELFF
TRBV20-1,many,CSASLGAGGYTF
TRBV25-1,many,CASSEWGGNQPQHF
TRBV5-8,.,CASSLLGFGNSPLHF
TRBV20-1,.,CSATFRTSGISSYEQYF
TRBV29-1,many,CSVLQRDRGHDGYTF
TRBV7-2,few,CASSNVPPRDRGAPLHF
TRBV6-6,.,CASSSPFGANVLTF
TRBV15,.,CATSRVQGGRAIAQHF
TRBV29-1,.,CSEPGQGAYGYTF
TRBV9,.,CASAPGPSGNTIYF
TRBV2,.,CASSEPGAYNQPQHF
TRBV7-9,few,CASSPSIGGLNYEQYF
TRBV20-1,few,CSARRGGVTEAFF
TRBV20-1,.,CSATTGAAETQYF
TRBV7-1,.,CASSSPLASDGQAGYTF
TRBV2,.,CASSEVRGRRETQYF
TRBV24-1,many,CATSLIGAGELFF
TRBV10-2,many,CATRTSGSVDEQYF
TRBV29-1,.,CSVPRGVGTEAFF
TRBV7-9,.,CASSFLSWPAPNSPLHF